These 7 T cell receptor beta chains were all obtained from the same sample, sequenced in a study of T cell clonotyping in hematopoietic cell transplantation. Here immunoSEQ multiplex PCR was the method, and the copy in TCRdb shows in-frame clones only, minus some. The sample yields some 17,000 clones, approximately 87% seen once. The specimen was peripheral blood mononuclear cells. Every receptor here comes from a man aged 45-65 years in good health. Some clones in this sample may be carry-over from other donors' samples.

This chain connects TRBV6-5 to TRBJ1-1; the D gene is possibly TRBD1 (5 bases). The CDR3 contains 12 residues. Trimming pared 8 bases from V and 6 bases from J, leaving 13 bases between. The germline gives CDR1 MNHEY, CDR2 SVGAGI. This chain's CDR3 is CASRSEGPEAFF. The CDR3 DNA reads TGTGCCAGCCGGTCCGAGGGACCTGAAGCTTTCTTT.

The chain uses TRBV30 and TRBJ1-6; no reliable D call. The V and J ends lost 4 bases and 7 bases respectively, with 8 bases between them. There are 12 residues in the CDR3. Germline V gives CDR1 GTSNPN, CDR2 SVGIG (reference sequence). The CDR3 DNA is TGTGCCTGGAATCGGCAGAATTCACCCCTCCACTTT. The encoded protein is CAWNRQNSPLHF.

The rearrangement joins TRBV4-1 to TRBJ1-2; D gene uncertain. Germline assignment: CDR1 MGHRA and CDR2 YSYEKL. Trimming left V 4 bases short and J 12 bases short, with 21 bases between. The CDR3 has 14 amino acids. The CDR3 protein is CASSLQDLPGWHTF. In DNA form, the CDR3 reads TGCGCCAGCAGCCTCCAGGACCTCCCAGGATGGCACACCTTC.

This rearrangement joins TRBV5-6 to TRBJ2-2; D not certain. This CDR3 is built from 14 residues. Germline lookup yields CDR1 SGHDT and CDR2 YYEEEE. V was clipped by 1 base and J by 4 bases, with 8 bases between them. The CDR3 spells CASSLIGVTGELFF. Written as DNA, the CDR3 is TGTGCCAGCAGCTTGATTGGGGTCACCGGGGAGCTGTTTTTT.

The chain joins TRBV4-1 to TRBJ2-7; the D gene is possibly TRBD1 (6 bases). Trimming left V 2 bases short and J 3 bases short, with 11 bases between. The CDR3 length is 14 residues. Per germline, CDR1 MGHRA and CDR2 YSYEKL. CDR3 region: CASSQTGQSYEQYF. In nucleotides, the CDR3 is TGCGCCAGCAGCCAAACTGGACAGAGCTACGAGCAGTACTTC.

The chain is built from TRBV4-3 and TRBJ1-5; D remains unclear. With 1 base removed from V and 6 bases from J, the gap between germline ends came to 13 bases. The CDR3 sequence is 15 residues long. The germline CDR1 and CDR2 sequences are LGHNA and YSLEER. CDR3 sequence reads: CASSQAAGLGQPQHF. The CDR3 DNA sequence: TGCGCCAGCAGCCAAGCCGCGGGCCTTGGTCAGCCCCAGCATTTT.

This clone was found once. The chain uses TRBV7-6 and TRBJ1-2; 8 bases are shared with TRBD1. Germline trimming cut 3 bases from V and 4 bases from J; bases unmatched to any gene: 16. Germline V gene lookup returns CDR1 SGHVS and CDR2 FNYEAQ. The CDR3 has 18 amino acids. Here the CDR3 DNA reads TGTGCCAGCAGCTTCTCTAACAGGGGGAACGATGGGGGCTATGGCTACACCTTC. Amino acid sequence: CASSFSNRGNDGGYGYTF.